This T cell receptor beta chain was recorded in a study of chemoradiotherapy in HPV16-positive cancers. About the research overall: Candidate HPV-specific clones and shared TCR motifs came from a couple of HPV16-positive patients. Study outcomes and limitations: Functional assays defining HPV-specific T cells used only two HPV16-positive patients. In HPV16-positive patients, HPV-responsive T-cell expansion tracked better recurrence-free survival.

Samples were taken several times over chemoradiotherapy. This CDR3 contains 14 residues. Germline values: CDR1 SQVTM, CDR2 ANQGSEA. The ends lost 8 bases at V and 3 bases at J; junction bases unmatched: 10. Profiled with immunoSEQ multiplex PCR; TCRdb holds only in-frame clones, not every one. The table lists 20,000 to 25,000 clones, over 75% of them singletons. On this clone itself: The antigen is undetermined.

This TCR came from a human donor with HPV-associated anogenital cancer. J is TRBJ1-2 and V is TRBV29-1; TRBD1 matches at 9 bases. The sample here was blood, taken from a patient who underwent chemoradiotherapy. CDR3 coding DNA: TGCAGCATCGCCCGGGACAGGGTTTACTATGGCTACACCTTC. Its protein product is CSIARDRVYYGYTF.